What follows are 3 T cell receptor beta chains derived from one specimen sequenced in a study of cytomegalovirus exposure and HLA in healthy donors. Only in-frame clones appear in the TCRdb table, and some are missing; sequencing was by immunoSEQ multiplex PCR. Of around 120,000 clones listed, roughly 86% are singletons. The material sequenced was PBMCs. The receptors stem from a man younger than 30 in good health and CMV-seronegative.

The chain joins TRBV30 to TRBJ1-1, with D uncertain. V lost 0 bases, J lost 1 base, and 12 bases lay in between. Germline V gene sequence: CDR1 GTSNPN, CDR2 SVGIG (reference sequence). This CDR3 has 15 amino acids. The CDR3 here is CAWSVMLAGNTEAFF. DNA of the CDR3: TGTGCCTGGAGTGTAATGCTGGCGGGGAACACTGAAGCTTTCTTT.

The chain carries TRBV19 and TRBJ2-2, with TRBD1 matching 11 bases. Germline V CDR1 and CDR2: LNHDA, SQIVND (reference sequence). The CDR3 length is 14 residues. V trimming: 6 bases; J trimming: 6 bases; junction bases outside the gene matches: 3. The CDR3 here is CASRDRGQAGELFF. CDR3 bases: TGTGCCAGTAGGGACAGGGGGCAAGCCGGGGAGCTGTTTTTT.

This sequence joins TRBV29-1 and TRBJ2-1; a possible D gene is TRBD2 (5 bases). The germline gives CDR1 SQVTM, CDR2 ANQGSEA. This CDR3 spans 14 amino acids. V lost 5 bases and J 0 bases, leaving 11 bases between the germline ends. DNA of the CDR3: TGCAGCGTTAAGGACTTCATCTCCTACAATGAGCAGTTCTTC. It yields the protein CSVKDFISYNEQFF.